This is a list of T cell receptor beta chains from one sample in a study of blood T cell repertoires in COVID-19. TCRdb's table, derived via immunoSEQ multiplex PCR, lists solely in-frame clones and lacks some. The top ten clones hold 4.8% of a sample with around 150,000 clones, around 93% of them seen once. Source material: peripheral blood. The receptors were sampled from a man aged 25 to 45 with COVID-19, enrolled during active disease. The CDR3 runs from the conserved cysteine through the conserved F or W. The D gene is left open where the match is weak. Rows may omit the clone size; those that give it use once, few, many or a size class.

- TRBJ2-1 TRBD1 TRBV4-1 CASSPVGDSYNEQFF TGCGCCAGCAGCCCCGTGGGGGACAGCTACAATGAGCAGTTCTTC
- TRBJ1-1 - TRBV7-2 CASSFASFRVMNTEAFF TGTGCCAGCAGCTTCGCATCCTTCAGGGTCATGAACACTGAAGCTTTCTTT
- TRBJ2-7 TRBD2 TRBV7-2 CASSPEGGSFYEQYF TGTGCCAGCAGCCCAGAAGGCGGGAGCTTCTACGAGCAGTACTTC
- TRBJ2-7 TRBD2 TRBV29-1 CSGGRSPRLAGNYEQYF TGCAGCGGCGGGAGGTCCCCACGACTAGCGGGCAACTACGAGCAGTACTTC
few TRBJ2-3 - TRBV6-6 CASSSLGSRNTDTQYF TGTGCCAGCAGTTCCCTAGGGAGCAGGAACACAGATACGCAGTATTTT
- TRBJ2-5 - TRBV7-2 CASSLGSGSQETQYF TGTGCCAGCAGCTTAGGCTCGGGGAGCCAAGAGACCCAGTACTTC
once TRBJ2-3 TRBD2 TRBV7-9 CASRTGTSGVTDTQYF TGTGCCAGCAGAACCGGGACTAGCGGGGTCACAGATACGCAGTATTTT
- TRBJ1-2 TRBD1 TRBV7-9 CASTPPSGGYGYTF TGTGCCAGCACCCCGCCCTCAGGGGGCTATGGCTACACCTTC
- TRBJ2-2 - TRBV10-1 CASTSPLRSTGELFF TGCGCCAGCACCTCCCCCCTTAGGAGCACCGGGGAGCTGTTTTTT
- TRBJ2-1 TRBD1 TRBV20-1 CSASPLGTGLYNEQFF TGCAGTGCTAGTCCCCTAGGGACAGGGCTCTACAATGAGCAGTTCTTC
- TRBJ2-7 - TRBV5-6 CASSSPGAPAIISYEQYF TGTGCCAGCAGCTCCCCAGGGGCCCCAGCAATCATTTCCTACGAGCAGTACTTC
once TRBJ2-7 - TRBV18 CASSPWRSAGDEQYF TGTGCCAGCTCACCGTGGCGCTCCGCCGGGGACGAGCAGTACTTC
- TRBJ2-1 - TRBV5-8 CASSWNRFSGVNYNEQFF TGTGCCAGCAGCTGGAACCGCTTTTCAGGGGTGAACTACAATGAGCAGTTCTTC
- TRBJ2-7 TRBD1 TRBV18 CASSPFGTGNEQYF TGTGCCAGCTCACCTTTCGGGACAGGGAACGAGCAGTACTTC
- TRBJ1-1 - TRBV9 CASSKRPGQMNTEAFF TGTGCCAGCAGCAAAAGGCCGGGACAAATGAACACTGAAGCTTTCTTT
once TRBJ1-1 TRBD1 TRBV18 CASSPLKLNRGLTNTEAFF TGTGCCAGCTCACCCCTAAAACTGAACAGGGGGCTGACGAACACTGAAGCTTTCTTT
- TRBJ2-1 - TRBV14 CASSQDLYNEQFF TGTGCCAGCAGCCAAGACCTTTACAATGAGCAGTTCTTC
- TRBJ1-4 - TRBV9 CASSPTGTTNEKLFF TGTGCCAGCAGCCCTACAGGCACAACTAATGAAAAACTGTTTTTT
- TRBJ2-2 TRBD2 TRBV4-2 CASSQVSGGPGELFF TGTGCCAGCAGCCAAGTGTCGGGAGGGCCCGGGGAGCTGTTTTTT
- TRBJ1-6 - TRBV1 CTSSQPPLDRANSPLHF TGCACCAGCAGCCAACCTCCCCTGGACAGAGCAAATTCACCCCTCCACTTT
- TRBJ2-2 TRBD2 TRBV7-2 CASSPSGATGELFF TGTGCCAGCAGCCCTAGCGGGGCCACCGGGGAGCTGTTTTTT
- TRBJ2-1 TRBD2 TRBV30 CAWKISGNNEQFF TGTGCCTGGAAGATTAGCGGGAACAATGAGCAGTTCTTC
- TRBJ1-2 - TRBV28 CASRRFYGYTF TGTGCCAGCAGACGGTTCTATGGCTACACCTTC
- TRBJ2-2 - TRBV28 CATQLRWNTGELFF TGTGCCACCCAGCTGAGGTGGAACACCGGGGAGCTGTTTTTT
- TRBJ1-1 - TRBV7-9 CASSLDGGYTEAFF TGTGCCAGCAGCTTAGACGGAGGGTACACTGAAGCTTTCTTT
- TRBJ2-1 TRBD1 TRBV6-5 CATQTLQGAYNEQFF TGTGCCACCCAAACTCTACAGGGGGCTTACAATGAGCAGTTCTTC
- TRBJ2-3 TRBD1 TRBV29-1 CSVDKGQGAVGTDTQYF TGCAGCGTTGATAAGGGACAGGGGGCGGTGGGCACAGATACGCAGTATTTT
- TRBJ1-3 - TRBV7-9 CASSLARVDGNTIYF TGTGCCAGCAGCTTAGCCAGGGTGGATGGAAACACCATATATTTT
- TRBJ1-6 TRBD1 TRBV2 CASSGRTGGDSPLHF TGTGCCAGCAGTGGTAGGACAGGAGGGGATTCACCCCTCCACTTT
once TRBJ1-2 - TRBV27 CASRPGLRIDYTF TGTGCCAGCAGACCGGGACTAAGGATTGACTACACCTTC